Listed below are T cell receptor beta chains from one sample, sequenced in a study of blood T cell repertoires in COVID-19. Assay: immunoSEQ multiplex PCR; the TCRdb copy retains only in-frame clones and omits some. Among approximately 86,000 clones listed, roughly 80% were seen once. Sample: peripheral blood. The receptors originated from a woman aged 65 to 85 with acute or convalescent COVID-19. Each CDR3 is given with its conserved first and last residue. D genes are given only for firm matches. A row's size may be missing; if present it is once, few, many or a size class.

D	V	size	J	CDR3	DNA
TRBD1	TRBV7-9	.	TRBJ2-1	CASSLGQGVHNEQFF	TGTGCCAGCAGCTTAGGCCAGGGGGTCCACAATGAGCAGTTCTTC
.	TRBV29-1	.	TRBJ2-2	CSVGRTGNTGELFF	TGCAGCGTGGGGAGGACAGGGAACACCGGGGAGCTGTTTTTT
TRBD2	TRBV2	.	TRBJ2-2	CASSETGAGGPRTGELFF	TGTGCCAGCAGTGAAACAGGGGCGGGAGGGCCGCGGACCGGGGAGCTGTTTTTT
TRBD1	TRBV6-2/TRBV6-3	.	TRBJ2-1	CASSSSGTGYNEQFF	TGTGCCAGCAGTTCGTCCGGGACAGGATACAATGAGCAGTTCTTC
TRBD1	TRBV4-2	few	TRBJ1-1	CASSQEGGREKAFF	TGTGCCAGCAGCCAGGAAGGGGGCCGGGAGAAAGCTTTCTTT
.	TRBV7-8	.	TRBJ1-5	CASSSNRAGLYSNQPQHF	TGTGCCAGCAGCTCCAACCGCGCCGGGTTATATAGCAATCAGCCCCAGCATTTT
TRBD1	TRBV27	.	TRBJ1-1	CASSLSGTGATEAFF	TGTGCCAGCAGTTTATCTGGGACAGGGGCGACTGAAGCTTTCTTT
TRBD2	TRBV5-8	.	TRBJ2-1	CASSLEVVGGNEQFF	TGTGCCAGCAGCTTGGAGGTTGTCGGGGGGAATGAGCAGTTCTTC
.	TRBV4-1	.	TRBJ1-4	CASSQDIHRDTAVF	TGCGCCAGCAGCCAAGATATACACCGGGACACCGCTGTTTTT
TRBD1	TRBV27	.	TRBJ1-2	CASRYITGGSYGYTF	TGTGCCAGCAGATATATCACAGGGGGGTCCTATGGCTACACCTTC
TRBD2	TRBV6-6	.	TRBJ2-7	CASSYQGGGPQYF	TGTGCCAGCAGTTACCAAGGCGGGGGGCCGCAGTACTTC
.	TRBV6-2/TRBV6-3	.	TRBJ2-3	CASSYSTNTDTQYF	TGTGCCAGCAGTTACTCAACTAACACAGATACGCAGTATTTT
.	TRBV30	once	TRBJ1-2	CAWTPGTLLNYGYTF	TGTGCCTGGACCCCCGGGACTCTTCTTAACTATGGCTACACCTTC
TRBD1	TRBV5-1	.	TRBJ1-3	CASSLSGQSGNTIYF	TGCGCCAGCAGCCTGTCGGGACAGAGTGGAAACACCATATATTTT
TRBD2	TRBV11-2	.	TRBJ2-3	CASSLDAGGPTDTQYF	TGTGCCAGCAGCTTAGATGCGGGGGGGCCTACAGATACGCAGTATTTT
TRBD1	TRBV30	.	TRBJ2-2	CAWSPGQGVGTGELFF	TGTGCCTGGAGTCCCGGACAGGGTGTTGGCACCGGGGAGCTGTTTTTT
.	TRBV10-3	.	TRBJ1-6	CAISEESGNSPLHF	TGTGCCATCAGTGAGGAGAGCGGAAATTCACCCCTCCACTTT
.	TRBV5-5	.	TRBJ1-2	CASSLDSSNYGYTF	TGTGCCAGCAGCCTGGACAGCTCGAACTATGGCTACACCTTC
TRBD1	TRBV29-1	.	TRBJ2-1	CSVRQGVRQFF	TGCAGCGTCAGACAGGGGGTACGGCAGTTCTTC
.	TRBV5-1	once	TRBJ1-5	CASSLAGMGPQHF	TGCGCCAGCAGCTTGGCAGGCATGGGGCCCCAGCATTTT
TRBD1	TRBV19	.	TRBJ1-1	CASSISVVRDRDFEAFF	TGTGCCAGTAGTATATCGGTCGTGAGGGACAGGGACTTCGAAGCTTTCTTT
.	TRBV4-1	.	TRBJ2-2	CASSHPGGRANTGELFF	TGCGCCAGCAGCCATCCCGGAGGGCGTGCGAACACCGGGGAGCTGTTTTTT
.	TRBV5-1	.	TRBJ2-6	CASSGSSGANVLTF	TGCGCCAGCAGCGGGAGCTCTGGGGCCAACGTCCTGACTTTC
TRBD2	TRBV5-1	.	TRBJ2-1	CASSGGAGGPRNEQFF	TGCGCCAGCAGCGGGGGAGCGGGAGGGCCTAGGAATGAGCAGTTCTTC
.	TRBV19	.	TRBJ1-2	CASSTKFGGFGGYTF	TGTGCCAGTAGTACCAAATTCGGGGGGTTCGGGGGCTACACCTTC
TRBD1	TRBV5-1	.	TRBJ1-3	CASSLTQGAQGNTIYF	TGCGCCAGCAGCTTGACACAGGGGGCGCAGGGAAACACCATATATTTT
.	TRBV5-4	.	TRBJ2-6	CASSLYKGGLLGANVLTF	TGTGCCAGCAGCCTTTATAAGGGAGGTCTTCTTGGGGCCAACGTCCTGACTTTC
.	TRBV19	.	TRBJ2-7	CASSIRGSFYEQYF	TGTGCCAGTAGTATCAGGGGTAGCTTCTACGAGCAGTACTTC
TRBD1	TRBV6-6	.	TRBJ2-7	CASSRGQVPVYEQYF	TGTGCCAGCAGCCGTGGACAGGTCCCCGTCTACGAGCAGTACTTC
TRBD1	TRBV19	.	TRBJ1-2	CAANRGLRDGYTF	TGTGCAGCAAACAGGGGTCTACGGGATGGCTACACCTTC
TRBD1	TRBV28	.	TRBJ1-5	CASRGTDQHF	TGTGCCAGCAGGGGGACAGACCAGCATTTT
TRBD2	TRBV6-5	few	TRBJ2-7	CASSQGLAGALNF	TGTGCCAGCAGTCAGGGACTAGCGGGAGCTCTAAACTTC
TRBD2	TRBV11-3	.	TRBJ2-3	CASSLVVSGSTDTQYF	TGTGCCAGCAGCTTGGTGGTTAGCGGGAGCACAGATACGCAGTATTTT
.	TRBV7-8	few	TRBJ2-7	CASSLGDRGEQYF	TGTGCCAGCAGCTTAGGCGATCGCGGCGAGCAGTACTTC
TRBD2	TRBV7-2	few	TRBJ2-3	CASSLRAGGHSDTQYF	TGTGCCAGCAGCTTACGGGCGGGGGGGCACTCAGATACGCAGTATTTT
.	TRBV2	.	TRBJ2-7	CASSEGSGAAYEQYF	TGTGCCAGCAGTGAGGGGAGCGGAGCAGCCTACGAGCAGTACTTC
TRBD2	TRBV27	.	TRBJ2-7	CASSFYGRAYEQYF	TGTGCCAGCAGTTTTTACGGGAGGGCCTACGAGCAGTACTTC
TRBD1	TRBV7-9	few	TRBJ1-5	CASSLTGGQPQHF	TGTGCCAGCAGCTTAACAGGGGGTCAGCCCCAGCATTTT
TRBD1	TRBV27	few	TRBJ1-1	CASSLSTGMSTEAFF	TGTGCCAGCAGTTTATCGACAGGGATGAGCACTGAAGCTTTCTTT
TRBD1	TRBV2	.	TRBJ2-2	CASSGQGENTGELFF	TGTGCCAGCAGCGGACAGGGGGAAAACACCGGGGAGCTGTTTTTT
TRBD2	TRBV3-1/TRBV3-2	.	TRBJ2-2	CASSKELSGGLNTGELFF	TGTGCCAGCAGCAAAGAACTTAGCGGGGGGTTGAACACCGGGGAGCTGTTTTTT
TRBD1	TRBV30	once	TRBJ1-5	CAWSIIQGNQPQHF	TGTGCCTGGAGTATAATACAGGGGAATCAGCCCCAGCATTTT
TRBD2	TRBV5-1	.	TRBJ2-7	CASSLGAGGVYEQYF	TGCGCCAGCAGCTTGGGAGCGGGAGGTGTGTACGAGCAGTACTTC
.	TRBV6-5	.	TRBJ1-1	CASSFSYRDTEAFF	TGTGCCAGCAGTTTTTCCTACCGGGACACTGAAGCTTTCTTT
.	TRBV20-1	once	TRBJ2-7	CSASAGGGYEQYF	TGCAGTGCTAGTGCCGGGGGTGGCTACGAGCAGTACTTC
TRBD1	TRBV5-1	.	TRBJ2-7	CASSGTGHYEQYF	TGCGCCAGCAGTGGGACAGGGCACTACGAGCAGTACTTC
TRBD2	TRBV18	once	TRBJ2-6	CASSPRGGNGANVLTF	TGTGCCAGCTCACCCCGGGGAGGGAACGGGGCCAACGTCCTGACTTTC
TRBD1	TRBV29-1	.	TRBJ2-7	CSVQITPGQGAYEQYF	TGCAGCGTACAGATAACGCCGGGACAGGGGGCCTACGAGCAGTACTTC
TRBD2	TRBV6-6	few	TRBJ2-7	CASSYSSGTTYEQYF	TGTGCCAGCAGTTACTCCAGCGGGACCACCTACGAGCAGTACTTC
.	TRBV30	.	TRBJ2-5	CAWSCIVWRRNQETQYF	TGTGCCTGGAGTTGTATCGTCTGGCGGAGAAACCAAGAGACCCAGTACTTC
TRBD1	TRBV25-1	.	TRBJ2-7	CASSPRGLGTGADEQYF	TGTGCCAGCAGTCCCCGAGGGTTGGGGACAGGGGCGGACGAGCAGTACTTC
.	TRBV2	few	TRBJ1-2	CASSEGTRGYGYTF	TGTGCCAGCAGCGAAGGGACCCGGGGATATGGCTACACCTTC